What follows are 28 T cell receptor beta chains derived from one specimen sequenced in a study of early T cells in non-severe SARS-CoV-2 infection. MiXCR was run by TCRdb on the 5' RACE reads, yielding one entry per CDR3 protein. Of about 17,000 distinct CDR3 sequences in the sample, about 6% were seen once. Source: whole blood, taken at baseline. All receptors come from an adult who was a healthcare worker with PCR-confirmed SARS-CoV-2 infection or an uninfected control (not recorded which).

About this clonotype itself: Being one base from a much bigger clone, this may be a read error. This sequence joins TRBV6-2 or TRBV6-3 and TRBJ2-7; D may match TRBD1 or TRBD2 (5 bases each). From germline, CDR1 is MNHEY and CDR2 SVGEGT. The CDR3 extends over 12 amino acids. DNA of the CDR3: TGTGCCAGCAGTTATTTTGGGGACGAGCAGAACTTC. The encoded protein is CASSYFGDEQNF.

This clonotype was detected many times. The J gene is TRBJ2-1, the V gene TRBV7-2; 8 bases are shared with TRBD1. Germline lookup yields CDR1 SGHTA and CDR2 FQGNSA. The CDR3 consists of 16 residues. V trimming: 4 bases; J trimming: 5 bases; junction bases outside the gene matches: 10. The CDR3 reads CASSSRQGAWDNEQFF. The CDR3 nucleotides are TGTGCCAGCAGCTCAAGGCAGGGGGCGTGGGACAATGAGCAGTTCTTC.

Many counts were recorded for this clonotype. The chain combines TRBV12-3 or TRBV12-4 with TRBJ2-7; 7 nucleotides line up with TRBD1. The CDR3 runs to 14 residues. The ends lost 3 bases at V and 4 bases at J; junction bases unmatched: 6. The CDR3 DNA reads TGTGCCAGCAGTTTTACAGGGGTTGTGTACGAGCAGTACTTC. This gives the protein CASSFTGVVYEQYF.

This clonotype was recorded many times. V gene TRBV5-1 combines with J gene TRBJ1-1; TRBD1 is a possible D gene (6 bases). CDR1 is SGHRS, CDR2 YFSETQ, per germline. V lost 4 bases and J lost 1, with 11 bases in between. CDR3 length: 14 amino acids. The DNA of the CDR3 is TGCGCCAGCAGCCCGTCGACAGGGAACACTGAAGCTTTCTTT. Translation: CASSPSTGNTEAFF.

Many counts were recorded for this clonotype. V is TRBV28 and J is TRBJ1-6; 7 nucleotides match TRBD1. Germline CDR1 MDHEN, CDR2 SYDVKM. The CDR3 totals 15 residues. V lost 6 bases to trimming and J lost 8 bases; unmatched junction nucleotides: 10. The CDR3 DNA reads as TGTGCCAGCAGGCCCGCCGACAGGGAGGATTCACCCCTCCACTTT. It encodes CASRPADREDSPLHF.

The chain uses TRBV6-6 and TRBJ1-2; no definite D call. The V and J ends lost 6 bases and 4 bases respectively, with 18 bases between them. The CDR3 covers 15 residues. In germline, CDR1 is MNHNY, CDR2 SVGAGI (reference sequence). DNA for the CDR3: TGTGCCAGCAGCCCCCCTAGGGCGGGTGGCTATGGCTACACCTTC. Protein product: CASSPPRAGGYGYTF.

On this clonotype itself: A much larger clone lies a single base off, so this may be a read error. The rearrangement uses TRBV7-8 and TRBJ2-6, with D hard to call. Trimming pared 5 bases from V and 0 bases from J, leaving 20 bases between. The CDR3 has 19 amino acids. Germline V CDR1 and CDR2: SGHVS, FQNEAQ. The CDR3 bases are TGTGCCAGCAGCCCCCCCCTGCTGTTCGCGCGCTCTGGGGCCAACGTCCTGACTTTC. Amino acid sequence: CASSPPLLFARSGANVLTF.

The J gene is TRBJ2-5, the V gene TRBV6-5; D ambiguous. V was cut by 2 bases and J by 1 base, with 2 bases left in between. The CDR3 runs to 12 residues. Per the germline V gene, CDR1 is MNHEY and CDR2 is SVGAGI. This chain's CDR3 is CASSYGQETQYF. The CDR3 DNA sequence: TGTGCCAGCAGTTACGGCCAAGAGACCCAGTACTTC.

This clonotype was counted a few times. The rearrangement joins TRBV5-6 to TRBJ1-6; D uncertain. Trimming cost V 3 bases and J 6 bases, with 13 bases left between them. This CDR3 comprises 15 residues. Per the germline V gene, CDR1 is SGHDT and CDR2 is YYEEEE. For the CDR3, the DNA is TGTGCCAGCAGCTCACCGCCTCGGGGTAATTCACCCCTCCACTTT. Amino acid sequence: CASSSPPRGNSPLHF.

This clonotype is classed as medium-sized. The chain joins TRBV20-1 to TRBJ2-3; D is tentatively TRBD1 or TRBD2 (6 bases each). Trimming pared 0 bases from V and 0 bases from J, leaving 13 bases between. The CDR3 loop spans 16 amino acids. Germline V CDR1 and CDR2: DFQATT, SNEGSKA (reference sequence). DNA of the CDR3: TGCAGTGCTAGAGATCGTCGGGGGCTAAGCACAGATACGCAGTATTTT. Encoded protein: CSARDRRGLSTDTQYF.

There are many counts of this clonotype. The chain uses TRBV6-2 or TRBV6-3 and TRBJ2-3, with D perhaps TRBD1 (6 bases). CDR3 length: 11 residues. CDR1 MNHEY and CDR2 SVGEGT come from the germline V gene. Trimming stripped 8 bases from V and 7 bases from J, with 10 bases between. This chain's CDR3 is CASLQGHTQYF. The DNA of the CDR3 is TGTGCCAGCCTACAGGGACATACGCAGTATTTT.

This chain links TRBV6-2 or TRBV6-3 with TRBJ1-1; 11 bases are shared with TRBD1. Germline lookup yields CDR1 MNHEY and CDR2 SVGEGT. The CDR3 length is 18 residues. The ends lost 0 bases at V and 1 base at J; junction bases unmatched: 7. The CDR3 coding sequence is TGTGCCAGCAGTTACTCCGGGACAGGGGGAAGGAAGAACACTGAAGCTTTCTTT. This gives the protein CASSYSGTGGRKNTEAFF.

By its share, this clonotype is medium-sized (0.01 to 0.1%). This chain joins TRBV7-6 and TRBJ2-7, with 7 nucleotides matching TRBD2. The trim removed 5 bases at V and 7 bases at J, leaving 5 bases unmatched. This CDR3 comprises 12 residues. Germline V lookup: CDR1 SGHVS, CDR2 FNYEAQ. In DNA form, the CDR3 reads TGTGCCAGCAGCAAATGGGGGGGAGAGCAGTACTTC. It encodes CASSKWGGEQYF.

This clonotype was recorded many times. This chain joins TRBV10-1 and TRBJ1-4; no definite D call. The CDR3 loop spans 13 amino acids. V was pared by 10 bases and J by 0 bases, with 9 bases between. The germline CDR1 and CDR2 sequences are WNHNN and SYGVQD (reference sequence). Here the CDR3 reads CANASATNEKLFF. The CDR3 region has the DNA TGCGCCAACGCGAGCGCAACTAATGAAAAACTGTTTTTT.

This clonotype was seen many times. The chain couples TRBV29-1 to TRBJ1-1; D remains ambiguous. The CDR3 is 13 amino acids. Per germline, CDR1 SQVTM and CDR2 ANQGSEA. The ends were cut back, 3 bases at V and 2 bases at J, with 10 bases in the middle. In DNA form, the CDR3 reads TGCAGCGTTGACTGGGGTCTCAACACTGAAGCTTTCTTT. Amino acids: CSVDWGLNTEAFF.

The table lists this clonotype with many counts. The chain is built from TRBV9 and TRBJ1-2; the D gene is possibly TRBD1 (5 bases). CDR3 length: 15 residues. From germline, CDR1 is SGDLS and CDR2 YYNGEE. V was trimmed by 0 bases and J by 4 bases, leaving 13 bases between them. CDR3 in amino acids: CASSVELGPGYGYTF. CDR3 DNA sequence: TGTGCCAGCAGCGTAGAACTGGGACCGGGCTATGGCTACACCTTC. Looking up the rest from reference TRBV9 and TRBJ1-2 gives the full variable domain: DSGVTQTPKHLITATGQRVTLRCSPRSGDLSVYWYQQSLDQGLQFLIQYYNGEERAKGNILERFSAQQFPDLHSELNLSSLELGDSALYFCASSVELGPGYGYTFGSGTRLTVV.

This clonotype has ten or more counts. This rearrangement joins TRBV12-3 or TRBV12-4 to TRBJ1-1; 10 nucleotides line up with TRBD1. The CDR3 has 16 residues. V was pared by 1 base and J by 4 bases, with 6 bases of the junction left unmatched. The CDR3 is CASSLGQGARGTEAFF. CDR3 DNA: TGTGCCAGCAGTTTAGGACAGGGGGCACGAGGCACTGAAGCTTTCTTT.

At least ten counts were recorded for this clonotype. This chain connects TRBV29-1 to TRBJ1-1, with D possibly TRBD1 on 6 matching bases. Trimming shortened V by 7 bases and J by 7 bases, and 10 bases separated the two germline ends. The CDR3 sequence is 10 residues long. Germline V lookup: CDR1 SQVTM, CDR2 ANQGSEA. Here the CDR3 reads CSARTVEAFF. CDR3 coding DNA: TGCAGCGCCCGGACAGTTGAAGCTTTCTTT.

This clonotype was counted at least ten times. The CDR3 loop reads CAISEGEMVELFF. The CDR3 coding sequence is TGTGCCATCAGTGAGGGGGAGATGGTGGAGCTGTTTTTT. V and J are TRBV10-3 and TRBJ2-2; the D gene is possibly TRBD2 (5 bases). This CDR3 has 13 residues. CDR1 ENHRY and CDR2 SYGVKD come from the germline V gene. Trimming removed 2 bases from V and 10 bases from J, with 11 bases in between.

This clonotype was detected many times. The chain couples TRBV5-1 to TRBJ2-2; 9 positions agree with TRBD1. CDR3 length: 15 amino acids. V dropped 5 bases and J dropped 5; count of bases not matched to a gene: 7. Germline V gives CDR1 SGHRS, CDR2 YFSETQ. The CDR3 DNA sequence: TGCGCCAGCAGTACGGACAGGGGAATTACCGGGGAGCTGTTTTTT. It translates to CASSTDRGITGELFF. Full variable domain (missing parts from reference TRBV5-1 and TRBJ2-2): KAGVTQTPRYLIKTRGQQVTLSCSPISGHRSVSWYQQTPGQGLQFLFEYFSETQRNKGNFPGRFSGRQFSNSRSEMNVSTLELGDSALYLCASSTDRGITGELFFGEGSRLTVL.

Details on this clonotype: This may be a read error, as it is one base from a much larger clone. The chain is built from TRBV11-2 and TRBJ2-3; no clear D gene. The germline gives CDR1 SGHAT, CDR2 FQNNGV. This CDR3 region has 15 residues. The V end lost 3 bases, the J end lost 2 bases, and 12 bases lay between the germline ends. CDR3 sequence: CASSFTARTTDTQYF. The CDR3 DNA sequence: TGTGCCAGCAGCTTTACAGCAAGAACCACAGATACGCAGTATTTT.

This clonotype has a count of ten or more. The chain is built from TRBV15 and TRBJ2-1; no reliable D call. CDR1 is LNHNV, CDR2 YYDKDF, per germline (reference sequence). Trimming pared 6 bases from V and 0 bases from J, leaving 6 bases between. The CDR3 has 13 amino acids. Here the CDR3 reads CATRESSYNEQFF. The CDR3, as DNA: TGTGCCACCAGAGAGAGCTCCTACAATGAGCAGTTCTTC.

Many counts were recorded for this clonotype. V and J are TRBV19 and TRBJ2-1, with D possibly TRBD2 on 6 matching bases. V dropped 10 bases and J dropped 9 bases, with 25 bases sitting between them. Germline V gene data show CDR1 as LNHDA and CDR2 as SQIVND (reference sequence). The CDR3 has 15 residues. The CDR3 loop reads CATRIEGGVSSEQFF. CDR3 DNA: TGTGCCACCCGAATTGAGGGCGGGGTTAGTAGTGAGCAGTTCTTC.

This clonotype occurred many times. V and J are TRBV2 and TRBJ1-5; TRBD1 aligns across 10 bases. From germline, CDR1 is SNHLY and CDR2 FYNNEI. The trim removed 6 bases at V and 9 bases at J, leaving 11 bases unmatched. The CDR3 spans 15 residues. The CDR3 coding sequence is TGTGCCAGCAGCGGAGGGACAGGGGCCGGGTGGCCCCAGCATTTT. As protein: CASSGGTGAGWPQHF.

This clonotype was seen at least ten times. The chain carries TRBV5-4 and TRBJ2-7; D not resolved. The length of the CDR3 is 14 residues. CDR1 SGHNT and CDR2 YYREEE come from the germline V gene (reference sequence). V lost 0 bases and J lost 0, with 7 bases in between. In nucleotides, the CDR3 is TGTGCCAGCAGCTTGGAAGCGAGCTCCTACGAGCAGTACTTC. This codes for CASSLEASSYEQYF. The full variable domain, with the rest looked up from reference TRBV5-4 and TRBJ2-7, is ETGVTQSPTHLIKTRGQQVTLRCSSQSGHNTVSWYQQALGQGPQFIFQYYREEENGRGNFPPRFSGLQFPNYSSELNVNALELDDSALYLCASSLEASSYEQYFGPGTRLTVT.

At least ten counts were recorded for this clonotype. The CDR3 reads CASSPGQGGGTEAFF. DNA of the CDR3: TGTGCCAGCAGCCCCGGACAGGGAGGGGGCACTGAAGCTTTCTTT. The chain has TRBV7-9 and TRBJ1-1; 8 positions agree with TRBD1. The CDR3 spans 15 residues. Looked up from germline, CDR1 is SEHNR and CDR2 is FQNEAQ (reference sequence). V gave up 5 bases and J gave up 4 bases; unmatched junction bases: 9. Complete variable domain (other parts from reference TRBV7-9 and TRBJ1-1): DTGVSQNPRHKITKRGQNVTFRCDPISEHNRLYWYRQTLGQGPEFLTYFQNEAQLEKSRLLSDRFSAERPKGSFSTLEIQRTEQGDSAMYLCASSPGQGGGTEAFFGQGTRLTVV.

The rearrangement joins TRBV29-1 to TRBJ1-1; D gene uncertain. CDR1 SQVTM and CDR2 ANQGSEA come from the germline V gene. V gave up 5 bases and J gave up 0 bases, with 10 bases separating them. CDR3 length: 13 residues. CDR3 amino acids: CSVCGQMNTEAFF. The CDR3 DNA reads TGCAGCGTTTGCGGCCAGATGAACACTGAAGCTTTCTTT.

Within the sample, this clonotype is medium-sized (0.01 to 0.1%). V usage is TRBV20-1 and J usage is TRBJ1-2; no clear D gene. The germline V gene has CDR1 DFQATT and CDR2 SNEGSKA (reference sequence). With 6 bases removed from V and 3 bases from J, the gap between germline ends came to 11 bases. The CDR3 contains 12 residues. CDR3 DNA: TGCAGTGCCTATTCGGGCGACTATGGCTACACCTTC. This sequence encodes CSAYSGDYGYTF.